One sample yielded the 22 T cell receptor beta chains listed below, sequenced in a study of cytomegalovirus exposure and HLA in healthy donors. Clones were sequenced by immunoSEQ multiplex PCR, and TCRdb holds only the in-frame ones, with some missing. Found here are around 120,000 clones, more than 85% of them singletons; the top ten hold around 4.5%. The sequencing sample was made of PBMCs. The receptors come from a man aged 18 to 30 in good health and CMV-seropositive.

The V gene is TRBV4-2, the J gene TRBJ1-6, with 9 bases lining up with TRBD1. This CDR3 region has 17 residues. Germline trimming cut 1 base from V and 10 bases from J; bases unmatched to any gene: 11. The V gene's germline CDR1 is LGHNA and CDR2 YNFKEQ. As DNA, the CDR3 is TGTGCCAGCAGCCAAGGCCGACGGACAGGGGAGGACTCACCCCTCCACTTT. Translated: CASSQGRRTGEDSPLHF.

The V call is TRBV5-1, the J call TRBJ2-3, with 7 bases aligning to TRBD1. This CDR3 region has 15 residues. Germline-derived CDR1 and CDR2 are SGHRS and YFSETQ. The V segment lost 4 bases and the J segment 3 bases; nucleotides outside the gene matches: 8. Written as DNA, the CDR3 is TGCGCCAGCAGCGCTACAGGGGAGCGAACAGATACGCAGTATTTT. Its protein is CASSATGERTDTQYF.

The CDR3 DNA sequence: TGTGCCAGCAGTGAAGTCAGGGGATTTACTGAAGCTTTCTTT. It is translated as CASSEVRGFTEAFF. The chain uses TRBV2 and TRBJ1-1; D possibly corresponds to TRBD1 (6 bases). The length of the CDR3 is 14 residues. V lost 1 base and J 5 bases, leaving 11 bases between the germline ends. Germline V gives CDR1 SNHLY, CDR2 FYNNEI.

The chain uses TRBV5-4 and TRBJ2-7; 7 bases line up with TRBD1. Germline-derived CDR1 and CDR2 are SGHNT and YYREEE (reference sequence). J was trimmed by 7 bases and V by 5 bases; bases with no gene match: 6. The CDR3 spans 12 residues. CDR3 nucleotides: TGTGCCAGCAGGGGACAGTCTAATGAGCAGTACTTC. This gives the protein CASRGQSNEQYF.

The gene calls are TRBV2 and TRBJ2-7; D might be TRBD1 (7 bases). V was pared by 7 bases and J by 0 bases, with 19 bases between. This CDR3 has 16 residues. Per the germline V gene, CDR1 is SNHLY and CDR2 is FYNNEI. CDR3 sequence: CASTAGGRMGSYEQYF. The CDR3 DNA follows: TGTGCCAGCACCGCAGGGGGGAGAATGGGCTCCTACGAGCAGTACTTC.

This chain uses TRBV13 with TRBJ1-1, with D maybe TRBD1 (5 bases). The CDR3 contains 15 residues. The V end lost 6 bases, the J end lost 0 bases, and 14 bases lay between the germline ends. Germline values: CDR1 PRHDT, CDR2 FYEKMQ (reference sequence). The DNA for the CDR3 is TGTGCCAGCAGTTTCAGGGCAGACATGAACACTGAAGCTTTCTTT. It is translated as CASSFRADMNTEAFF.

CDR3 sequence: CASSGPGTSTDTQYF. The DNA of the CDR3 is TGTGCCAGCAGTGGGCCGGGAACGAGCACAGATACGCAGTATTTT. This rearrangement joins TRBV2 to TRBJ2-3; D is perhaps TRBD2 (5 bases). Trimming removed 4 bases at V and 0 bases at J, with 11 bases between. The CDR3 is made up of 15 amino acids. The germline CDR1 and CDR2 sequences are SNHLY and FYNNEI.

The chain employs TRBV27 and TRBJ1-2, with D unclear. Germline CDR1 MNHEY, CDR2 SMNVEV (reference sequence). The CDR3 has 16 residues. Deletions cut 6 bases from V and 4 bases from J, with 21 bases between. The DNA for the CDR3 is TGTGCCAGCAGCCAGTCACAACGACCGGACTCCTATGGCTACACCTTC. It codes for CASSQSQRPDSYGYTF.

This chain connects TRBV11-1 to TRBJ2-5, with TRBD1 identical over 8 bases. Trimming at V came to 8 bases and at J to 5 bases, leaving 10 bases not matched to a gene. The CDR3 has 14 amino acids. Germline CDR1 SGHAT, CDR2 FQDESV (reference sequence). Here the CDR3 DNA reads TGTGCCAGCTGCCCCCAGGGGGCTGGGGAGACCCAGTACTTC. Residues: CASCPQGAGETQYF.

V gene TRBV27 combines with J gene TRBJ2-7, with a possible D match to TRBD2 (5 bases). Trimming stripped 4 bases from V and 7 bases from J, with 23 bases between. This CDR3 has 16 residues. The germline V gene encodes CDR1 MNHEY and CDR2 SMNVEV (reference sequence). CDR3: CASSSNPRDGGREQYF. The DNA for the CDR3 is TGTGCCAGCAGTTCAAACCCCCGAGACGGAGGTCGAGAGCAGTACTTC.

J is TRBJ2-7 and V is TRBV5-6; the D gene is possibly TRBD2 (6 bases). Per germline, CDR1 SGHDT and CDR2 YYEEEE. This CDR3 is built from 14 residues. V lost 3 bases, J lost 7 bases, and 17 bases lay in between. The CDR3 spells CASSWGERTREQYF. The CDR3 DNA follows: TGTGCCAGCAGCTGGGGGGAGAGGACAAGGGAGCAGTACTTC. The full variable domain, completed using reference TRBV5-6 and TRBJ2-7, is DAGVTQSPTHLIKTRGQQVTLRCSPKSGHDTVSWYQQALGQGPQFIFQYYEEEERQRGNFPDRFSGHQFPNYSSELNVNALLLGDSALYLCASSWGERTREQYFGPGTRLTVT.

The V and J genes are TRBV10-3 and TRBJ1-6; the match to TRBD1 covers 12 bases. The germline V gene has CDR1 ENHRY and CDR2 SYGVKD. With V trimmed by 8 bases and J by 10 bases, 3 bases remained unmatched. The CDR3 contains 13 residues. This CDR3 reads CAIGGQGASPLHF. CDR3 DNA: TGTGCCATCGGGGGACAGGGGGCGTCACCCCTCCACTTT.

A few counts support this clone. V gene TRBV7-8 combines with J gene TRBJ1-2, with a possible D match to TRBD1 (6 bases). Germline V gene sequence: CDR1 SGHVS, CDR2 FQNEAQ. Between the trimmed V and J ends, which lost 5 bases and 6 bases, there was a span of 13 bases. This CDR3 spans 13 amino acids. The CDR3 region is CASSIHRADGYTF. Here the CDR3 DNA reads TGTGCCAGCAGCATACACAGGGCGGATGGCTACACCTTC. Using reference TRBV7-8 and TRBJ1-2 for the parts outside the CDR3, the full variable domain is GAGVSQSPRYKVAKRGQDVALRCDPISGHVSLFWYQQALGQGPEFLTYFQNEAQLDKSGLPSDRFFAERPEGSVSTLKIQRTQQEDSAVYLCASSIHRADGYTFGSGTRLTVV.

V and J are TRBV4-1 and TRBJ1-2; the D gene is possibly TRBD1 (5 bases). Between the trimmed V and J ends, which lost 3 bases and 2 bases, there was a span of 19 bases. Germline values: CDR1 MGHRA, CDR2 YSYEKL. The CDR3 extends over 17 amino acids. Written as DNA, the CDR3 is TGCGCCAGCAGCCACGGAGACAGTCGGAACCCAAACTATGGCTACACCTTC. This sequence encodes CASSHGDSRNPNYGYTF.

The V and J genes are TRBV10-1 and TRBJ2-3; D is uncertain. Trimming took 1 base from V and 0 from J, leaving 2 bases between them. This CDR3 contains 13 residues. Germline V CDR1 and CDR2: WNHNN, SYGVQD (reference sequence). For the CDR3, the DNA is TGCGCCAGCAGTGAGTTAAGCACAGATACGCAGTATTTT. It specifies CASSELSTDTQYF.

The chain links TRBV6-5 to TRBJ2-3, with 9 bases identical to TRBD1. The CDR3 runs 15 residues. With V trimmed by 2 bases and J by 6 bases, 6 bases remained unmatched. Germline CDR1 reads MNHEY; CDR2 reads SVGAGI. The CDR3 region is CASSYAGTGMDTQYF. The CDR3, as DNA: TGTGCCAGCAGTTACGCCGGGACAGGGATGGATACGCAGTATTTT.

This clone occurred a few times. The CDR3 is CASSSGIRGNEQFF. The CDR3 DNA follows: TGTGCCAGCAGCTCAGGGATTCGAGGTAATGAGCAGTTCTTC. This rearrangement joins TRBV11-2 to TRBJ2-1; a weak D match, TRBD1 (5 bases). The V gene's germline CDR1 is SGHAT and CDR2 FQNNGV. This CDR3 is 14 amino acids long. Trimming took off 4 bases at V and 7 bases at J, with 14 bases between the two ends.

J is TRBJ1-1 and V is TRBV5-5; possible D gene TRBD1, 5 bases. CDR1 and CDR2 from the germline V gene are SGHKS and YYEKEE (reference sequence). The CDR3 consists of 12 residues. V lost 2 bases and J lost 10, with 12 bases in between. The CDR3 protein is CASSFTGDAAFF. CDR3 coding DNA: TGTGCCAGCAGCTTTACAGGCGACGCAGCTTTCTTT.

The chain links TRBV5-4 to TRBJ2-3; TRBD2 matches at 14 bases. V dropped 1 base and J dropped 0; count of bases not matched to a gene: 4. Germline lookup yields CDR1 SGHNT and CDR2 YYREEE (reference sequence). The CDR3 loop spans 18 amino acids. CDR3 DNA: TGTGCCAGCAGCTTGAGACTAGCGGGGGGGCCTAGCACAGATACGCAGTATTTT. Translation gives CASSLRLAGGPSTDTQYF. The whole variable domain, remainder taken from reference TRBV5-4 and TRBJ2-3, is ETGVTQSPTHLIKTRGQQVTLRCSSQSGHNTVSWYQQALGQGPQFIFQYYREEENGRGNFPPRFSGLQFPNYSSELNVNALELDDSALYLCASSLRLAGGPSTDTQYFGPGTRLTVL.

The CDR3 region is CSVEPIDRGLNEQFF. In DNA form, the CDR3 reads TGCAGCGTTGAACCCATCGACAGGGGGCTAAATGAGCAGTTCTTC. The rearrangement uses TRBV29-1 and TRBJ2-1; 10 nucleotides line up with TRBD1. Per germline, CDR1 SQVTM and CDR2 ANQGSEA. This CDR3 contains 15 residues. Losses at the gene ends were 2 bases for V and 7 bases for J; bases not matched to a gene: 8.

The genes are TRBV7-9 and TRBJ1-1; TRBD1 matches at 11 bases. J lost 4 bases, V lost 8 bases, and 3 bases had no gene match. Looked up from germline, CDR1 is SEHNR and CDR2 is FQNEAQ (reference sequence). The length of the CDR3 is 13 residues. DNA for the CDR3: TGTGCCAGCGCCGGGACAGGGGGCACTGAAGCTTTCTTT. Translation gives CASAGTGGTEAFF.

The chain links TRBV28 to TRBJ1-3; D is uncertain. Germline loops: CDR1 MDHEN, CDR2 SYDVKM. The CDR3 is 14 residues long. V gave up 6 bases and J gave up 0 bases, with 9 bases separating them. This chain's CDR3 is CASRVRVSGNTIYF. In nucleotides, the CDR3 is TGTGCCAGCAGAGTACGGGTCTCTGGAAACACCATATATTTT.